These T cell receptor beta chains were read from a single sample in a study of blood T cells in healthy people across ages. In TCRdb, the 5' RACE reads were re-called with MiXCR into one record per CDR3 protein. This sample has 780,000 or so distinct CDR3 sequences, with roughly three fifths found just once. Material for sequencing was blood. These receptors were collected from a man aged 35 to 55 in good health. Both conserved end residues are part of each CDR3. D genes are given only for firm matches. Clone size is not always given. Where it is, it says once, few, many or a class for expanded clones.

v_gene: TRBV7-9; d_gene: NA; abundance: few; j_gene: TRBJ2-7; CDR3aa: CASSLKGTEQYF; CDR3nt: TGTGCCAGCAGCCTCAAGGGGACCGAGCAGTACTTC
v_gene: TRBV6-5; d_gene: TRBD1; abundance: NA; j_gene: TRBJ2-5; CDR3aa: CASLRTGGFGETQYF; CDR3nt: TGTGCCAGCCTCAGAACAGGGGGCTTTGGGGAGACCCAGTACTTC
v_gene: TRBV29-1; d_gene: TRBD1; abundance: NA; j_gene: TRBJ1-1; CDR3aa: CSARDSLMNTEAFF; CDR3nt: TGCAGCGCCCGGGACAGCCTTATGAACACTGAAGCTTTCTTT
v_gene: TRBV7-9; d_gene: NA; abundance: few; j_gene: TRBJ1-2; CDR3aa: CASSPSGRLANGYTF; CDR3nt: TGTGCCAGCAGCCCCTCGGGGCGATTAGCTAATGGCTACACCTTC
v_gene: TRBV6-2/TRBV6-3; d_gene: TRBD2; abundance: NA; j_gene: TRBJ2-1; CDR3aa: CASRASGTYNEQFF; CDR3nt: TGTGCCAGCAGAGCAAGCGGGACCTACAATGAGCAGTTCTTC
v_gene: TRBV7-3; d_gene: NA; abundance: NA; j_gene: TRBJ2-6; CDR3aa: CASSLSGYSGANVLTF; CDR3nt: TGTGCCAGCAGCTTAAGTGGCTACTCTGGGGCCAACGTCCTGACTTTC
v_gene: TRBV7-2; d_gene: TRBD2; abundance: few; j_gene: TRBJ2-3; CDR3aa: CASSSTVGGIDTQYF; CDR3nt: TGTGCCAGCAGCTCCACAGTGGGGGGGATAGATACGCAGTATTTT
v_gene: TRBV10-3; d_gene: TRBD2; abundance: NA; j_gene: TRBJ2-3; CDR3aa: CAIGPGGGTDTQYF; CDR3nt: TGTGCCATCGGCCCCGGGGGGGGCACAGATACGCAGTATTTT
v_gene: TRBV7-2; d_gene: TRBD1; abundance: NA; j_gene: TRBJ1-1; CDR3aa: CASSPSVGRQGTEAFF; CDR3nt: TGTGCCAGCAGCCCTTCAGTGGGCAGACAGGGAACTGAAGCTTTCTTT
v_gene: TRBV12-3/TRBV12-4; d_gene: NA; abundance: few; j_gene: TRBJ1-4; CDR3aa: CASSLRHNEKLFF; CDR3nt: TGTGCCAGCAGTTTGCGGCACAATGAAAAACTGTTTTTT
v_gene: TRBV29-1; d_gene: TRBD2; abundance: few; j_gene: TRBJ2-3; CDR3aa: CSAWTSGGTDTQYF; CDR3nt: TGCAGCGCGTGGACTAGCGGGGGGACAGATACGCAGTATTTT
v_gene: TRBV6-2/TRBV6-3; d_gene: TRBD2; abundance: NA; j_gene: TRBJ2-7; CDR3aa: CASRHSGASGGSNEQYF; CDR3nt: TGTGCCAGCAGACACTCGGGGGCTAGCGGGGGGAGCAATGAGCAGTACTTC
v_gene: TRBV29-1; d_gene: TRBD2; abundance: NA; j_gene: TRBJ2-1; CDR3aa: CSVIGGTSGGVTEQFF; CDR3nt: TGCAGCGTTATCGGAGGGACTAGCGGGGGGGTTACTGAGCAGTTCTTC
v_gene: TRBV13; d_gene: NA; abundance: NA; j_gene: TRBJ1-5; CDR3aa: CASSLFLEGGNQPQHF; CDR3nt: TGTGCCAGCAGCTTATTTCTGGAGGGGGGCAATCAGCCCCAGCATTTT
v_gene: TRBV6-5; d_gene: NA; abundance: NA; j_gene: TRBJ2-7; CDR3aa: CASSYSRLGTAYEQYF; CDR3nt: TGTGCCAGCAGTTACTCGAGGCTAGGTACAGCCTACGAGCAGTACTTC
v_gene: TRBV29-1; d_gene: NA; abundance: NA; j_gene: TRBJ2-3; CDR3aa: CSVEMGGNTDTQYF; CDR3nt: TGCAGCGTTGAGATGGGGGGCAACACAGATACGCAGTATTTT
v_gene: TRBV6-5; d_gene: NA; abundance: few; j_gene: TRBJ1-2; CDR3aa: CASSQPGRNYGYTF; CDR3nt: TGTGCCAGCAGTCAGCCCGGGAGGAACTATGGCTACACCTTC
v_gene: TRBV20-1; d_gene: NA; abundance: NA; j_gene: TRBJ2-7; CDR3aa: CSAPNHADPYEQYF; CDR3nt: TGCAGTGCCCCGAACCATGCGGACCCCTACGAGCAGTACTTC
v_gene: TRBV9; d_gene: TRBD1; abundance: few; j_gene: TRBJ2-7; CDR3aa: CASSVGQGGNHEQYF; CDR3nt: TGTGCCAGCAGCGTTGGACAGGGGGGCAACCACGAGCAGTACTTC
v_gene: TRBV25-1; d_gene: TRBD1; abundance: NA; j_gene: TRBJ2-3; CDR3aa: CASSWTGGYTDTQYF; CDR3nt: TGTGCCAGCAGCTGGACAGGGGGTTATACAGATACGCAGTATTTT
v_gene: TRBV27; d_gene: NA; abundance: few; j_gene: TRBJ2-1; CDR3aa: CASSPLGGAEAYNEQFF; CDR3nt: TGTGCCAGCAGTCCCCTGGGGGGAGCAGAGGCCTACAATGAGCAGTTCTTC
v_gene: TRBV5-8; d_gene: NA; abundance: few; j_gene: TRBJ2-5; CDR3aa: CASSLPPGLTQETQYF; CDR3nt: TGTGCCAGCAGCTTGCCCCCTGGACTGACCCAAGAGACCCAGTACTTC
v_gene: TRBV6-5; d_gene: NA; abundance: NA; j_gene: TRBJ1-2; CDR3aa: CASKNGGARGYTF; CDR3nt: TGTGCCAGCAAAAACGGGGGAGCGCGAGGCTACACCTTC
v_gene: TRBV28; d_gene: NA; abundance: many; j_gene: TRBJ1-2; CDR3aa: CASSRTGMKNGYTF; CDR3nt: TGTGCCAGCAGTAGAACAGGGATGAAGAATGGCTACACCTTC
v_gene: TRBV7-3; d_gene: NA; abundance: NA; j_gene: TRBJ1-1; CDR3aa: CASSCQGNTEAFF; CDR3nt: TGTGCCAGCAGCTGTCAGGGGAACACTGAAGCTTTCTTT
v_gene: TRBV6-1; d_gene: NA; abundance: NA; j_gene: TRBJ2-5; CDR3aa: CASRTAAGLETQYF; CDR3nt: TGTGCCAGCAGAACGGCGGCTGGATTAGAGACCCAGTACTTC